These 5 T cell receptor beta chains share one sample of origin, sequenced in a study of chemoradiotherapy in HPV16-positive cancers. Repertoires were generated with immunoSEQ multiplex PCR, while TCRdb's copy carries only in-frame clones and drops some. The data show fewer than 25,000 clones, roughly 92% seen once. The material was blood, obtained from a patient who underwent chemoradiotherapy. All receptors derive from a human donor with HPV-associated anogenital cancer.

The gene calls are TRBV19 and TRBJ2-1; 10 bases match TRBD2. This CDR3 contains 16 residues. CDR1 and CDR2 from the germline V gene are LNHDA and SQIVND (reference sequence). Trimming cost V 7 bases and J 7 bases; bases outside gene matches: 13. The CDR3 sequence is CASTPGEAGGMNEQFF. The CDR3 coding sequence is TGTGCCAGTACCCCCGGGGAAGCGGGGGGGATGAATGAGCAGTTCTTC.

CDR3 coding DNA: TGTGCCAGCAGCCAAGATTGGGGAAGGCTTCCGGGGAAACTGTTTTTT. It codes for CASSQDWGRLPGKLFF. The chain links TRBV14 to TRBJ1-4; D gene unclear. Germline assignment: CDR1 SGHDN and CDR2 FVKESK. This CDR3 is 16 amino acids long. V was clipped by 0 bases and J by 11 bases, with 19 bases between them.

CDR3 residues: CASSLAGMNTEAFF. The CDR3 DNA is TGTGCCAGCAGCCTGGCGGGGATGAACACTGAAGCTTTCTTT. V is TRBV14 and J is TRBJ1-1; D is undetermined. Trimming cost V 4 bases and J 0 bases, with 9 bases left between them. The CDR3 runs 14 residues. In germline, CDR1 is SGHDN, CDR2 FVKESK.

The chain links TRBV15 to TRBJ1-2; 7 bases are shared with TRBD1. The trim removed 2 bases at V and 4 bases at J, leaving 4 bases unmatched. This CDR3 has 14 residues. The germline V gene encodes CDR1 LNHNV and CDR2 YYDKDF (reference sequence). The CDR3 DNA sequence: TGTGCCACCAGCAGATCGACAGGGATCTATGGCTACACCTTC. It codes for CATSRSTGIYGYTF.

The chain employs TRBV7-9 and TRBJ2-2; a weak D match, TRBD1 (6 bases). With 6 bases removed from V and 2 bases from J, the gap between germline ends came to 16 bases. CDR1 and CDR2 from the germline V gene are SEHNR and FQNEAQ (reference sequence). The CDR3 sequence is 16 residues long. The CDR3 DNA is TGTGCCAGCAGGCCTAAACCGACAGGAAACACCGGGGAGCTGTTTTTT. Translation: CASRPKPTGNTGELFF.